This T cell receptor (beta chain) came from a study of blood T cell repertoires in COVID-19. Study summary: Samples representing acute and convalescent COVID-19 were sourced from the United States, Italy and Spain. PBMCs, B-cell-depleted T cells, or T cells were the source of the cDNA or gDNA that made up the material.

The CDR3 loop spans 11 amino acids. V was clipped by 10 bases and J by 11 bases, with 15 bases between them. CDR1 is MNHEY and CDR2 is SVGAGI in the germline V gene. This clone appeared once. Methods used by the authors: Quantification of nucleated cells was approximated via reference gene primer amplification. The data were produced by immunoSEQ multiplex PCR, yet TCRdb's version contains in-frame clones alone and is incomplete. Clone size and V and J calls were adopted from that table, with D and trimming inferred from the DNA. The profile shows about 170,000 clones, about 80% of them singletons. The J gene is TRBJ1-5, the V gene TRBV6-5; D gene ambiguous. The specimen was peripheral blood. This TCR was sampled from a woman older than 75 with acute or convalescent COVID-19. This CDR3 reads CATSAGLSQHF. The CDR3 nucleotides are TGTGCCACTTCGGCCGGGTTGTCCCAGCATTTT.